These 20 T cell receptor beta chains were sequenced from one sample in a study of shared clonotypes between healthy human individuals. Sequenced by immunoSEQ multiplex PCR; TCRdb stores in-frame clones only, minus some. The profile shows approximately 2,000,000 clones, 85% to 95% of them singletons. Sequenced input: naive CD4+ T cells from PBMCs. As to subset: CD45RA+ positively selected. These receptors were collected from a man between 18 and 35 years old in good health. Some clones in this sample may be carry-over from other donors' samples.

This clone was found once. V is TRBV9 and J is TRBJ2-3, with 7 bases fitting TRBD1. There are 16 residues in the CDR3. The germline V gene has CDR1 SGDLS and CDR2 YYNGEE. V shed 4 bases and J 4 bases; nucleotides not matched to a gene: 12. CDR3 nucleotide sequence: TGTGCCAGCAGCCCTCGAACAGGGGCCAGCGCAGATACGCAGTATTTT. Translating gives CASSPRTGASADTQYF.

This clone was detected once. This sequence joins TRBV7-2 and TRBJ1-2; D possibly corresponds to TRBD1 (6 bases). The CDR3 is 16 amino acids. V dropped 1 base and J dropped 3 bases, with 15 bases sitting between them. Germline CDR1 reads SGHTA; CDR2 reads FQGNSA. Here the CDR3 DNA reads TGTGCCAGCAGCTTAGAGGGGGGATTTAGGGACTATGGCTACACCTTC. Translating gives CASSLEGGFRDYGYTF.

The rearrangement uses TRBV27 and TRBJ2-6; no definite D call. V lost 2 bases and J lost 0, with 8 bases in between. This CDR3 has 16 residues. The germline CDR1 and CDR2 sequences are MNHEY and SMNVEV (reference sequence). CDR3 sequence (DNA): TGTGCCAGCAGTTTAGGCCGACCCTCTGGGGCCAACGTCCTGACTTTC. This translates into CASSLGRPSGANVLTF. The entire variable domain, with the rest obtained from reference TRBV27 and TRBJ2-6, is as follows: EAQVTQNPRYLITVTGKKLTVTCSQNMNHEYMSWYRQDPGLGLRQIYYSMNVEVTDKGDVPEGYKVSRKEKRNFPLILESPSPNQTSLYFCASSLGRPSGANVLTFGAGSRLTVL.

The chain has TRBV10-3 and TRBJ1-5, with D perhaps matching TRBD1 (6 bases). The CDR3 extends over 17 amino acids. V shed 0 bases and J shed 2 bases, with 14 bases lying between them. Germline CDR1 reads ENHRY; CDR2 reads SYGVKD. CDR3 in DNA: TGTGCCATCAGTGAGTCGGGGGCAGCCGGGGGCAATCAGCCCCAGCATTTT. Encoded protein: CAISESGAAGGNQPQHF.

This chain connects TRBV5-4 to TRBJ1-2, with 9 bases that match TRBD1. The germline V gene encodes CDR1 SGHNT and CDR2 YYREEE (reference sequence). Trimming cost V 3 bases and J 5 bases; bases outside gene matches: 8. CDR3 length equals 15 residues. CDR3 residues: CASSSGQGPSYGYTF. CDR3 coding DNA: TGTGCCAGCAGCTCGGGACAGGGACCCTCGTATGGCTACACCTTC.

The CDR3 DNA is TGTGCCAGCAGAATAGGCCTGGGACAAAGATCCACAGATACGCAGTATTTT. It codes for CASRIGLGQRSTDTQYF. This rearrangement joins TRBV7-9 to TRBJ2-3, with D possibly matching TRBD1 (6 bases). The germline V and J ends were trimmed by 6 bases and 2 bases, with 21 bases remaining between them. Germline assignment: CDR1 SEHNR and CDR2 FQNEAQ (reference sequence). The length of the CDR3 is 17 residues.

The gene calls are TRBV9 and TRBJ2-1; D remains unclear. CDR1 is SGDLS, CDR2 YYNGEE, per germline. The CDR3 spans 14 residues. V was cut by 0 bases and J by 7 bases, with 11 bases left in between. DNA of the CDR3: TGTGCCAGCAGCGTAGCTACTTTTGATAATGAGCAGTTCTTC. This codes for CASSVATFDNEQFF.

The table lists this clone with a count of one. This chain links TRBV5-5 with TRBJ2-4; possibly TRBD2 for D (7 bases). CDR1 is SGHKS, CDR2 YYEKEE, per germline (reference sequence). The CDR3 contains 16 residues. The ends were cut back, 4 bases at V and 0 bases at J, with 14 bases in the middle. The CDR3 DNA sequence: TGTGCCAGCAGCAACCGGGGGGCACTAGCCAAAAACATTCAGTACTTC. Protein product: CASSNRGALAKNIQYF. Full variable domain (rest looked up from reference TRBV5-5 and TRBJ2-4): DAGVTQSPTHLIKTRGQQVTLRCSPISGHKSVSWYQQVLGQGPQFIFQYYEKEERGRGNFPDRFSARQFPNYSSELNVNALLLGDSALYLCASSNRGALAKNIQYFGAGTRLSVL.

The chain uses TRBV19 and TRBJ1-2; TRBD1 is a possible D gene (6 bases). V was trimmed by 0 bases and J by 7 bases, leaving 15 bases between them. This CDR3 has 15 residues. The germline CDR1 and CDR2 sequences are LNHDA and SQIVND (reference sequence). This chain's CDR3 is CASSIEPGAYFGYTF. Here the CDR3 DNA reads TGTGCCAGTAGTATAGAACCGGGGGCTTACTTTGGCTACACCTTC.

The rearrangement links TRBV4-2 to TRBJ2-7; D is unclear. Germline-derived CDR1 and CDR2 are LGHNA and YNFKEQ. Trimming removed 5 bases at V and 0 bases at J, with 14 bases between. The CDR3 extends over 15 amino acids. CDR3 coding DNA: TGTGCCAGCAGCGCTTATGGGGTAGACTCCTACGAGCAGTACTTC. Translating gives CASSAYGVDSYEQYF.

The V and J genes are TRBV7-9 and TRBJ2-1; 13 nucleotides match TRBD2. CDR1 and CDR2 from the germline V gene are SEHNR and FQNEAQ (reference sequence). This CDR3 is built from 15 residues. The trim removed 7 bases at V and 7 bases at J, leaving 7 bases unmatched. The CDR3 here is CASTAGLAGVNEQFF. DNA for the CDR3: TGTGCCAGCACAGCAGGACTAGCGGGAGTTAATGAGCAGTTCTTC.

The chain links TRBV6-5 to TRBJ1-4; D unclear. Germline V gene data show CDR1 as MNHEY and CDR2 as SVGAGI. V gave up 0 bases and J gave up 3 bases, with 11 bases separating them. This CDR3 is 16 amino acids long. This chain's CDR3 is CASSYSIRWSNEKLFF. The CDR3 DNA sequence: TGTGCCAGCAGTTACTCGATCAGGTGGTCTAATGAAAAACTGTTTTTT.

The chain has TRBV2 and TRBJ2-1; D is unresolved. Looked up from germline, CDR1 is SNHLY and CDR2 is FYNNEI. The CDR3 spans 12 residues. V lost 4 bases, J lost 9 bases, and 10 bases lay in between. The CDR3 here is CASSAGLIEQFF. The DNA of the CDR3 is TGTGCCAGCAGTGCAGGTTTGATTGAGCAGTTCTTC.

This chain connects TRBV12-5 to TRBJ1-1; no firm D call. The CDR3 extends over 11 amino acids. CDR1 LGHNT and CDR2 FRNRAP come from the germline V gene. Trimming removed 2 bases at V and 2 bases at J, with 0 bases between. CDR3 region: CASGLNTEAFF. CDR3 DNA: TGTGCTAGTGGTTTGAACACTGAAGCTTTCTTT.

To note about this clone: In the same sample, other DNA sequences code for this CDR3. This rearrangement joins TRBV27 to TRBJ1-2; weak D call: TRBD1 (5 bases). Between the trimmed V and J ends, which lost 3 bases and 4 bases, there was a span of 9 bases. The CDR3 consists of 13 residues. Germline V gene sequence: CDR1 MNHEY, CDR2 SMNVEV (reference sequence). As DNA, the CDR3 is TGTGCCAGCAGTTTCAGGGCAGCCTATGGCTACACCTTC. Translation: CASSFRAAYGYTF.

This clone showed up just once. The chain recombines TRBV20-1 with TRBJ1-3, with no clear D. Germline CDR1 DFQATT, CDR2 SNEGSKA (reference sequence). Trimming cost V 3 bases and J 4 bases, with 4 bases left between them. The CDR3 has 11 residues. The CDR3 protein is CSASMGNTIYF. CDR3 coding DNA: TGCAGTGCTAGTATGGGAAACACCATATATTTT.

This chain connects TRBV27 to TRBJ2-1, with TRBD2 matching over 11 bases. V was clipped by 3 bases and J by 9 bases; unmatched bases: 7. This CDR3 spans 15 amino acids. The V gene's germline CDR1 is MNHEY and CDR2 SMNVEV (reference sequence). This CDR3 reads CASSFGGLAVIEQFF. In DNA, the CDR3 is TGTGCCAGCAGTTTCGGGGGACTAGCGGTTATTGAGCAGTTCTTC.

The V and J genes are TRBV19 and TRBJ1-2; possibly TRBD1 for D (5 bases). Germline V CDR1 and CDR2: LNHDA, SQIVND (reference sequence). The CDR3 has 15 amino acids. The V end lost 3 bases, the J end lost 2 bases, and 13 bases lay between the germline ends. As DNA, the CDR3 is TGTGCCAGTAGTATTATAGGGGCGAGAAACTATGGCTACACCTTC. It is translated as CASSIIGARNYGYTF.

The rearrangement uses TRBV6-1 and TRBJ1-1, with D possibly matching TRBD1 (6 bases). The CDR3 is made up of 11 amino acids. Between the trimmed V and J ends, which lost 6 bases and 7 bases, there was a span of 9 bases. The germline gives CDR1 MNHNS, CDR2 SASEGT. CDR3 region: CASRGGLEAFF. CDR3 sequence (DNA): TGTGCCAGCAGGGGGGGCCTTGAAGCTTTCTTT.

The chain combines TRBV28 with TRBJ2-1; 9 bases are a match to TRBD2. V shed 4 bases and J 8 bases; nucleotides not matched to a gene: 9. CDR1 is MDHEN and CDR2 is SYDVKM in the germline V gene. This CDR3 is 15 amino acids long. The CDR3 spells CASSSTSGLPHEQFF. The CDR3 region has the DNA TGTGCCAGCAGTTCAACTAGCGGGCTACCCCATGAGCAGTTCTTC. Filled out from reference TRBV28 and TRBJ2-1, the complete variable domain reads DVKVTQSSRYLVKRTGEKVFLECVQDMDHENMFWYRQDPGLGLRLIYFSYDVKMKEKGDIPEGYSVSREKKERFSLILESASTNQTSMYLCASSSTSGLPHEQFFGPGTRLTVL.